These T cell receptor beta chains were read from a single sample in a study of T-cell reconstitution after alpha-beta-depleted transplantation in children. MiXCR, applied by TCRdb to the PCR reads, yields one record per CDR3 protein. The sample consists of some 830,000 distinct CDR3 sequences, around 15% of them appearing once. The sample consisted of PBMCs, mostly from graft donor cells, taken 360 days after TCRalphabeta/CD19-depleted stem cell transplant. The receptors were gathered from a male patient aged 10-17 years who had a stem cell transplant for acute lymphoblastic leukemia, so the T cells may come from the graft donor. Both conserved end residues are part of each CDR3. Each record gives: clone size, D gene, J gene, V gene, CDR3 DNA, CDR3 protein. A D gene is named only where the DNA matches it firmly. Not all rows give a size; the values are once, few, many and, for expanded clones, a class.

clone_size: many; d_call: TRBD1; j_call: TRBJ2-1; v_call: TRBV10-1; cdr3_nt: TGCGCCAGCAGTGAACTACAGGGGCGAGGCAATGAGCAGTTCTTC; cdr3_aa: CASSELQGRGNEQFF
clone_size: .; d_call: TRBD2; j_call: TRBJ2-7; v_call: TRBV4-1; cdr3_nt: TGCGCCAGCAGCCAAGATAAGCTAGCGGGTCGGCAGTACTTC; cdr3_aa: CASSQDKLAGRQYF
clone_size: .; d_call: TRBD1; j_call: TRBJ2-7; v_call: TRBV28; cdr3_nt: TGTGCCAGCAGTTTAGGACAGGTGCAGTACTTC; cdr3_aa: CASSLGQVQYF
clone_size: .; d_call: TRBD1; j_call: TRBJ1-2; v_call: TRBV12-5; cdr3_nt: TGTGCTAGTGGCTCCCCAGCCGGACAGGGGAGAGGCGGCTACACCTTC; cdr3_aa: CASGSPAGQGRGGYTF
clone_size: .; d_call: .; j_call: TRBJ2-5; v_call: TRBV27; cdr3_nt: TGTGCCAGCAGTCCGACCCTACTAGTCTCAGAGACCCAGTACTTC; cdr3_aa: CASSPTLLVSETQYF
clone_size: once; d_call: TRBD1; j_call: TRBJ1-2; v_call: TRBV5-4; cdr3_nt: TGTGCCAGCAGCTCGGGACAGGGGAGGTACTATGGCTACACCTTC; cdr3_aa: CASSSGQGRYYGYTF
clone_size: few; d_call: TRBD2; j_call: TRBJ2-1; v_call: TRBV6-2/TRBV6-3; cdr3_nt: TGTGCCAGCAGTTACTCCCCCCCCTCTCTAGCGGATCTCTACAATGAGCAGTTCTTC; cdr3_aa: CASSYSPPSLADLYNEQFF
clone_size: few; d_call: TRBD2; j_call: TRBJ2-1; v_call: TRBV5-1; cdr3_nt: TGCGCCAGCAGCTTGGGAGTAGCGGGGTCCTACAATGAGCAGTTCTTC; cdr3_aa: CASSLGVAGSYNEQFF
clone_size: many; d_call: TRBD2; j_call: TRBJ2-5; v_call: TRBV12-3/TRBV12-4; cdr3_nt: TGTGCCAGCAGCTCCCCCAGCGGGAGCCAGGGGGAGACCCAGTACTTC; cdr3_aa: CASSSPSGSQGETQYF
clone_size: .; d_call: TRBD2; j_call: TRBJ2-3; v_call: TRBV5-1; cdr3_nt: TGCGCCAGCAGACAGGGACTAGCGGGGGACCGCACAGATACGCAGTATTTT; cdr3_aa: CASRQGLAGDRTDTQYF
clone_size: .; d_call: .; j_call: TRBJ2-5; v_call: TRBV7-8; cdr3_nt: TGTGCCAGCAGCGCCCCGGGACACTACCAAGAGACCCAGTACTTC; cdr3_aa: CASSAPGHYQETQYF
clone_size: .; d_call: TRBD1; j_call: TRBJ1-5; v_call: TRBV18; cdr3_nt: TGTGCCAGCTCAATTACAGGGGCCCAGCCCCAGCATTTT; cdr3_aa: CASSITGAQPQHF
clone_size: .; d_call: .; j_call: TRBJ2-3; v_call: TRBV25-1; cdr3_nt: TGTGCCAGCAGTGAATATCCCGAGTTTGGGCAGTATTTT; cdr3_aa: CASSEYPEFGQYF
clone_size: few; d_call: .; j_call: TRBJ1-5; v_call: TRBV19; cdr3_nt: TGTGCCAGTAGTATCGGACAGCCCCAGCATTTT; cdr3_aa: CASSIGQPQHF
clone_size: few; d_call: TRBD1; j_call: TRBJ2-7; v_call: TRBV12-3/TRBV12-4; cdr3_nt: TGTGCCAGCAGCCAATTAACGGGACAGGAGAACGAGCAGTACTTC; cdr3_aa: CASSQLTGQENEQYF
clone_size: many; d_call: .; j_call: TRBJ2-7; v_call: TRBV5-6; cdr3_nt: TGTGCCAGCAGCTATGACCAGAAGAGCCTCTACGAGCAGTACTTC; cdr3_aa: CASSYDQKSLYEQYF
clone_size: .; d_call: TRBD1; j_call: TRBJ2-1; v_call: TRBV5-1; cdr3_nt: TGCGCCAGCAGCTACCCGGACAGGGTTAGGTATGAGCAGTTCTTC; cdr3_aa: CASSYPDRVRYEQFF
clone_size: .; d_call: TRBD1; j_call: TRBJ2-7; v_call: TRBV3-1; cdr3_nt: TGTGCCAGCAGCCCCGAAAACACAGGGGGCGAGCAGTACTTC; cdr3_aa: CASSPENTGGEQYF
clone_size: .; d_call: .; j_call: TRBJ2-2; v_call: TRBV20-1; cdr3_nt: TGCAGTGCTCCCTCAGGGACAAACACCGGGGAGCTGTTTTTT; cdr3_aa: CSAPSGTNTGELFF
clone_size: .; d_call: .; j_call: TRBJ2-7; v_call: TRBV19; cdr3_nt: TGTGCCAGTAGTTCGGGGCACTCCTACGAGCAGTACTTC; cdr3_aa: CASSSGHSYEQYF
clone_size: few; d_call: TRBD1; j_call: TRBJ1-5; v_call: TRBV12-3/TRBV12-4; cdr3_nt: TGTGCCAGCAGCAAACAGGGGGCCCTTTGGCAGCCCCAGCATTTT; cdr3_aa: CASSKQGALWQPQHF
clone_size: .; d_call: TRBD2; j_call: TRBJ2-7; v_call: TRBV5-1; cdr3_nt: TGCGCCAGCAGCTTGGTAATAGCGGGAGCCTACGAGCAGTACTTC; cdr3_aa: CASSLVIAGAYEQYF
clone_size: .; d_call: TRBD2; j_call: TRBJ2-7; v_call: TRBV15; cdr3_nt: TGTGCCACTGGGCGAGCGGGAGCTAGCTACGAGCAGTACTTC; cdr3_aa: CATGRAGASYEQYF
clone_size: .; d_call: .; j_call: TRBJ2-7; v_call: TRBV6-2/TRBV6-3; cdr3_nt: TGTGCCGTTCCGACAGGCGGATCCTACGAGCAGTACTTC; cdr3_aa: CAVPTGGSYEQYF
clone_size: few; d_call: TRBD1; j_call: TRBJ1-2; v_call: TRBV29-1; cdr3_nt: TGCAGCGCTGGGACAGGGGGCGCCTTCTATGGCTACACCTTC; cdr3_aa: CSAGTGGAFYGYTF
clone_size: few; d_call: .; j_call: TRBJ2-3; v_call: TRBV7-9; cdr3_nt: TGTGCCAGCAGCCTCGCCTACCAGGCTACGCAGTATTTT; cdr3_aa: CASSLAYQATQYF
clone_size: few; d_call: .; j_call: TRBJ2-1; v_call: TRBV5-1; cdr3_nt: TGCGCCAGCAGCTTGCTAACCGGGGGCGCGAATATGGAGTTCTTC; cdr3_aa: CASSLLTGGANMEFF
clone_size: few; d_call: .; j_call: TRBJ2-7; v_call: TRBV15; cdr3_nt: TGTGCCACCAGCAGAGATCTCGGGACGGACGAGCAGTACTTC; cdr3_aa: CATSRDLGTDEQYF
clone_size: .; d_call: TRBD2; j_call: TRBJ2-7; v_call: TRBV11-3; cdr3_nt: TGTGCCAGCAGCTTAGAAAAGGCGACTAGCCGGCTTTTCGAGCAGTACTTC; cdr3_aa: CASSLEKATSRLFEQYF
clone_size: .; d_call: .; j_call: TRBJ1-1; v_call: TRBV5-1; cdr3_nt: TGCGCCAGCAGCTTGAGTGAAGTACTGGAGGGTATGAACACTGAAGCTTTCTTT; cdr3_aa: CASSLSEVLEGMNTEAFF
clone_size: .; d_call: .; j_call: TRBJ1-1; v_call: TRBV7-9; cdr3_nt: TGTTCCAGCAGCTTAGCGAACAGGTTGAACACTGAAGCTTTCTTT; cdr3_aa: CSSSLANRLNTEAFF
clone_size: .; d_call: .; j_call: TRBJ2-7; v_call: TRBV29-1; cdr3_nt: TGCAGCGTTGACAACGGTAGCTCCTACGAGCAGTACTTC; cdr3_aa: CSVDNGSSYEQYF
clone_size: .; d_call: .; j_call: TRBJ2-6; v_call: TRBV5-1; cdr3_nt: TGCGCCAGCAGCTTGGCGTCCCAGGGGGGCTCTGGGGCCAACGTCCTGACTTTC; cdr3_aa: CASSLASQGGSGANVLTF
clone_size: .; d_call: .; j_call: TRBJ2-7; v_call: TRBV4-1; cdr3_nt: TGCGCCAGCAGCCAAGATCCTAGGATAGTCTACGAGCAGTACTTC; cdr3_aa: CASSQDPRIVYEQYF
clone_size: few; d_call: TRBD2; j_call: TRBJ2-1; v_call: TRBV18; cdr3_nt: TGTGCCAGCTCACCACACGGGGCGGGAGGTGGCAATGAGCAGTTCTTC; cdr3_aa: CASSPHGAGGGNEQFF
clone_size: few; d_call: .; j_call: TRBJ2-2; v_call: TRBV5-1; cdr3_nt: TGCGCCAGCAGCCGGCAGGGGAGTGGCGGGGAGCTGTTTTTT; cdr3_aa: CASSRQGSGGELFF
clone_size: .; d_call: TRBD2; j_call: TRBJ2-1; v_call: TRBV7-2; cdr3_nt: TGTGCCAGCAGCTTAGAAGGACTAGCGGGGGTGCATGAGCAGTTCTTC; cdr3_aa: CASSLEGLAGVHEQFF
clone_size: few; d_call: TRBD2; j_call: TRBJ2-1; v_call: TRBV20-1; cdr3_nt: TGCAGTGCTAGGTATACTAGCGGGGTATACAATGAGCAGTTCTTC; cdr3_aa: CSARYTSGVYNEQFF
clone_size: few; d_call: TRBD2; j_call: TRBJ2-1; v_call: TRBV29-1; cdr3_nt: TGCAGCGTTGAGGGCGAAGTAGCGGGAGGCGTATCCTACAATGAGCAGTTCTTC; cdr3_aa: CSVEGEVAGGVSYNEQFF
clone_size: few; d_call: TRBD2; j_call: TRBJ2-1; v_call: TRBV11-2; cdr3_nt: TGTGCCAGCAGCTTATTGGCGGGGCGGGGGAATGAGCAGTTCTTC; cdr3_aa: CASSLLAGRGNEQFF
clone_size: .; d_call: TRBD2; j_call: TRBJ2-7; v_call: TRBV20-1; cdr3_nt: TGCAGTGCTTATACTAGCGGGAGGCCCTACGAGCAGTACTTC; cdr3_aa: CSAYTSGRPYEQYF
clone_size: few; d_call: .; j_call: TRBJ1-5; v_call: TRBV5-1; cdr3_nt: TGCGCCAGCAGACCTCCTACAGGGTCTGGCAATCAGCCCCAGCATTTT; cdr3_aa: CASRPPTGSGNQPQHF
clone_size: .; d_call: .; j_call: TRBJ2-7; v_call: TRBV20-1; cdr3_nt: TGCAGTGCTAGAGATGTGGACGAGCAGTACTTC; cdr3_aa: CSARDVDEQYF
clone_size: .; d_call: .; j_call: TRBJ1-4; v_call: TRBV12-3/TRBV12-4; cdr3_nt: TGTGCCAGCAGATCTCGGCAAACTGGCGAAAAACTGTTTTTT; cdr3_aa: CASRSRQTGEKLFF
clone_size: few; d_call: TRBD1; j_call: TRBJ1-4; v_call: TRBV2; cdr3_nt: TGTGCCAGCAGTAAAACAGGGGTTGAAAAACTGTTTTTT; cdr3_aa: CASSKTGVEKLFF
clone_size: .; d_call: .; j_call: TRBJ2-1; v_call: TRBV7-3; cdr3_nt: TGTGCCAGCAGCTTAACGGGGGACAACCCTGACAATGAGCAGTTCTTC; cdr3_aa: CASSLTGDNPDNEQFF